The 11 T cell receptor beta chains in this list originate from one sample, sequenced in a study of human T cells and chemical hapten exposure. Documented time point: patch test 2, 6 weeks after DPC sensitization. Treatment defined: therapeutic diphenylcyclopropenone sensitization with weekly scalp DPC. TCRdb redid the calling of the RACE reads with MiXCR, one entry per CDR3 protein. The sample holds about 380,000 distinct CDR3 sequences, about 6.3% seen once. The sample was whole blood, taken in connection with sensitization to the hapten diphenylcyclopropenone (DPC). All receptors derive from a woman younger than 30 with alopecia areata. Some clones in this sample may be carry-over from other donors' samples.

At least ten counts were recorded for this clonotype. V and J are TRBV4-1 and TRBJ1-1; 7 nucleotides line up with TRBD1. In germline, CDR1 is MGHRA, CDR2 YSYEKL. This CDR3 contains 15 residues. V gave up 1 base and J gave up 6 bases; unmatched junction bases: 8. The CDR3 loop is CASSQVPTGWAEAFF. CDR3 DNA sequence: TGCGCCAGCAGCCAAGTTCCGACAGGGTGGGCTGAAGCTTTCTTT.

The chain employs TRBV27 and TRBJ2-3; D is possibly TRBD2 (5 bases). Germline CDR1 MNHEY, CDR2 SMNVEV (reference sequence). The V gene lost 4 bases and the J gene lost 0 bases, with 11 bases spanning the gap. The CDR3 sequence is 15 residues long. The CDR3 here is CASSSPRLSTDTQYF. CDR3 bases: TGTGCCAGCAGTTCGCCCCGACTAAGCACAGATACGCAGTATTTT.

This clonotype was recorded at least ten times. The chain combines TRBV12-3 or TRBV12-4 with TRBJ1-2; the D gene is possibly TRBD1 (6 bases). Trimming shortened V by 7 bases and J by 6 bases, and 18 bases separated the two germline ends. This CDR3 contains 14 residues. The CDR3 bases are TGTGCCAGCATGCCCCCGACAGGCAACGATGGCTACACCTTC. Amino acid sequence: CASMPPTGNDGYTF.

This clonotype came up many times. The J gene is TRBJ1-5, the V gene TRBV27; maybe TRBD1 (6 bases). The CDR3 totals 14 residues. Trimming took 9 bases from V and 0 from J, leaving 12 bases between them. Germline V gives CDR1 MNHEY, CDR2 SMNVEV (reference sequence). CDR3 nucleotides: TGTGCCAGGCTCACAGGGATTAGCAATCAGCCCCAGCATTTT. Translation: CARLTGISNQPQHF.

CDR3 nucleotides: TGTGCCACCAGCAGAGATCTGGGACCCTATGGCTACACCTTC. Protein product: CATSRDLGPYGYTF. The V call is TRBV15, the J call TRBJ1-2, with D tentatively TRBD1 (5 bases). The V and J ends lost 0 bases and 4 bases respectively, with 9 bases between them. Germline loops: CDR1 LNHNV, CDR2 YYDKDF (reference sequence). CDR3 length: 14 residues.

The genes are TRBV4-2 and TRBJ1-2; possible D gene TRBD1, 6 bases. Trimming left V 3 bases short and J 2 bases short, with 10 bases between. The CDR3 sequence is 14 residues long. From germline, CDR1 is LGHNA and CDR2 YNFKEQ. The CDR3: CASSQPQGNYGYTF. CDR3 nucleotides: TGTGCCAGCAGCCAGCCACAGGGCAACTATGGCTACACCTTC.

V usage is TRBV12-5 and J usage is TRBJ1-2, with 12 nucleotides matching TRBD1. Germline V CDR1 and CDR2: LGHNT, FRNRAP. The CDR3 has 17 amino acids. V was pared by 1 base and J by 8 bases, with 11 bases of the junction left unmatched. CDR3 sequence: CASGLALSGQGAKGYTF. The CDR3 bases are TGTGCTAGTGGTTTGGCCCTCTCGGGACAGGGGGCTAAAGGCTACACCTTC.

This clonotype was counted only a few times. The CDR3 DNA reads as TGTGCCAGCAGCGAAACAGGTGAAGGGCAGCCCCAGCATTTT. This encodes CASSETGEGQPQHF. This chain connects TRBV9 to TRBJ1-5; TRBD1 might be the D (5 bases). The V gene lost 3 bases and the J gene lost 7 bases, with 14 bases spanning the gap. The CDR3 sequence is 14 residues long. Looked up from germline, CDR1 is SGDLS and CDR2 is YYNGEE.

This clonotype appeared many times. The genes are TRBV7-2 and TRBJ1-2, with a tentative D call TRBD1 (6 bases). CDR1 is SGHTA, CDR2 FQGNSA, per germline. V dropped 7 bases and J dropped 4 bases, with 16 bases sitting between them. This CDR3 contains 14 residues. CDR3 bases: TGTGCCAGCACCCCCGGGGAGGGGGGCTATGGCTACACCTTC. It yields the protein CASTPGEGGYGYTF. Variable domain in full (rest from reference TRBV7-2 and TRBJ1-2): GAGVSQSPSNKVTEKGKDVELRCDPISGHTALYWYRQSLGQGLEFLIYFQGNSAPDKSGLPSDRFSAERTGGSVSTLTIQRTQQEDSAVYLCASTPGEGGYGYTFGSGTRLTVV.

This clonotype was detected many times. This chain uses TRBV29-1 with TRBJ2-3; D assignment may be TRBD1 or TRBD2 (6 bases each). Trimming cost V 4 bases and J 1 base, with 9 bases left between them. This CDR3 comprises 13 residues. Germline CDR1 SQVTM, CDR2 ANQGSEA. DNA for the CDR3: TGCAGCGTTGCGGGGGCGGGCACAGATACGCAGTATTTT. Translating gives CSVAGAGTDTQYF.

This clonotype occurred a few times. The chain couples TRBV27 to TRBJ1-1; unclear D gene. CDR1 is MNHEY, CDR2 SMNVEV, per germline (reference sequence). The germline V and J ends were trimmed by 10 bases and 1 base, with 16 bases remaining between them. CDR3 size: 14 residues. The CDR3 sequence: CATRPFMGNTEAFF. DNA of the CDR3: TGTGCCACAAGGCCATTTATGGGGAACACTGAAGCTTTCTTT.